This T cell receptor (beta chain) was captured by sequencing in a study of cytomegalovirus exposure and HLA in healthy donors. Study at large: A previous analysis identified 95 million to 140 million unique TCR beta sequences derived from about 180 million T cells.

Germline CDR1 LNHDA, CDR2 SQIVND (reference sequence). The CDR3 length is 14 residues. The V and J ends lost 5 bases and 3 bases, in that order; junction bases with no gene match: 5. Overall study results and limits: Cytomegalovirus association was assigned to under 200 TCR beta chains. Analysis performed later showed TCR beta chains linked to HLA being more clonally expanded than equally common others.

The PCR ran on 60 Vbeta and 13 Jbeta primers. The method was immunoSEQ multiplex PCR; TCRdb's version includes in-frame clones alone and lacks a portion of them. Found here are fewer than 110,000 clones, about 80% of them singletons; the top ten hold around 4%. Regarding this clone: Antigen: not known.

The genes are TRBV19 and TRBJ2-5; 8 bases are a match to TRBD1. The origin of this receptor is a man aged 35-49 years in good health and CMV-seronegative. Sequencing was done on a sample of PBMCs. As DNA, the CDR3 is TGTGCCAGTAGTCCGGGACAGGCGAAAGAGACCCAGTACTTC. It encodes CASSPGQAKETQYF.